Sequencing of this T cell receptor (beta chain) was carried out in a study of blood T cell repertoires in COVID-19. Sequenced by immunoSEQ multiplex PCR; TCRdb stores in-frame clones only, minus some. The table includes around 37,000 clones, about nine tenths detected once. The germline gives CDR1 LNHDA, CDR2 SQIVND (reference sequence). The CDR3 has 14 residues. The V and J ends lost 5 bases and 2 bases respectively, with 11 bases between them. The V call is TRBV19, the J call TRBJ2-3, with D possibly being TRBD1 (6 bases). The receptor comes from a man aged 50-60 years with active or convalescent COVID-19. Input material: peripheral blood. The CDR3 reads CASSSQGYTDTQYF. The CDR3 DNA follows: TGTGCCAGTAGTTCGCAGGGGTACACAGATACGCAGTATTTT. Together with reference TRBV19 and TRBJ2-3, the CDR3 gives the full variable domain: DGGITQSPKYLFRKEGQNVTLSCEQNLNHDAMYWYRQDPGQGLRLIYYSQIVNDFQKGDIAEGYSVSREKKESFPLTVTSAQKNPTAFYLCASSSQGYTDTQYFGPGTRLTVL.